This T cell receptor beta chain emerged from a study of cytomegalovirus exposure and HLA in healthy donors. Study-level background: Most donors, roughly 84% of several hundred genotyped, fell in the Caucasian-associated ancestry cluster.

PCR involved 60 Vbeta and 13 Jbeta primers. Sequencing used immunoSEQ multiplex PCR; TCRdb keeps in-frame clones, though not all of them. The sample lists approximately 84,000 clones, just under 80% occurring once. Concerning this clone itself: Its specificity is not known.

Findings of the study overall: In a later analysis, compared with equally common non-associated chains, HLA-associated beta chains were more expanded.

Material for sequencing was PBMCs. The receptor was derived from a male donor in good health and CMV-seropositive.

CDR3 nucleotides: TGCGCCAGCAGCCTGATGGGACTAGCGGGGAACAATGAGCAGTTCTTC. This codes for CASSLMGLAGNNEQFF. The V call is TRBV5-1, the J call TRBJ2-1; 13 bases line up with TRBD2. The J segment lost 5 bases and the V segment lost 4 bases, leaving 6 bases of the junction unmatched. Per germline, CDR1 SGHRS and CDR2 YFSETQ. This CDR3 has 16 residues.